The 2 T cell receptor beta chains given below trace back to one sample, sequenced in a study of blood T cells in healthy people across ages. For the second PCR, which ran for roughly 7 to 11 cycles, a sample-barcoded 5' primer and a J-beta primer mix were used. TCRdb ran MiXCR on the 5' RACE reads and lists one entry per CDR3 protein. The table shows around 1.1 million distinct CDR3 sequences, with around two fifths occurring only once. Sequenced sample: blood. The receptor source for this set is a man aged 18 to 30 in good health.

The rearrangement joins TRBV6-5 to TRBJ2-7, with 11 bases lining up with TRBD2. This CDR3 spans 15 amino acids. Trimming took 5 bases from V and 7 from J; bases not matched to a gene: 10. CDR1 MNHEY and CDR2 SVGAGI come from the germline V gene. This CDR3 reads CASSRTSGPNNEQYF. CDR3 sequence (DNA): TGTGCCAGCAGTAGGACTAGCGGGCCTAACAATGAGCAGTACTTC.

The chain combines TRBV14 with TRBJ1-1; no definite D call. The germline V and J ends were trimmed by 4 bases and 5 bases, with 11 bases remaining between them. Germline V CDR1 and CDR2: SGHDN, FVKESK. The CDR3 spans 13 residues. The CDR3 loop is CASSLSARTEAFF. The DNA of the CDR3 is TGTGCCAGCAGCCTCTCGGCCAGGACTGAAGCTTTCTTT. Together with reference TRBV14 and TRBJ1-1, the CDR3 gives the full variable domain: EAGVTQFPSHSVIEKGQTVTLRCDPISGHDNLYWYRRVMGKEIKFLLHFVKESKQDESGMPNNRFLAERTGGTYSTLKVQPAELEDSGVYFCASSLSARTEAFFGQGTRLTVV.